This T cell receptor beta chain was captured in a study of T cells in Graves' hyperthyroidism and ophthalmopathy. There were TCR beta CDR3 regions amplified from RNA transcripts. First-round RT-PCR of the TCR CDR3 relied on the HTBI primer set. In TCRdb, the multiplex PCR reads were re-called with MiXCR into one record per CDR3 protein. The sample includes under 350,000 distinct CDR3 sequences, roughly 23% of them seen just once. The CDR3 is 18 amino acids. The V and J ends lost 6 bases and 7 bases, in that order; junction bases with no gene match: 19. The germline V gene encodes CDR1 SGHTA and CDR2 FQGNSA.

Sequencing input: blood. V usage is TRBV7-2 and J usage is TRBJ2-5, with 11 bases identical to TRBD2. The TCR comes from a woman aged 50 to 65 with Graves' hyperthyroidism. The CDR3 loop reads CASSSAALAGGWGRTQYF. CDR3 coding DNA: TGTGCCAGCAGTTCCGCGGCGCTAGCGGGGGGTTGGGGTAGGACCCAGTACTTC. Looking up the rest from reference TRBV7-2 and TRBJ2-5 gives the full variable domain: GAGVSQSPSNKVTEKGKDVELRCDPISGHTALYWYRQSLGQGLEFLIYFQGNSAPDKSGLPSDRFSAERTGGSVSTLTIQRTQQEDSAVYLCASSSAALAGGWGRTQYFGPGTRLLVL.